This TCR beta chain was identified in a study of OX40 agonist ivuxolimab in advanced cancers. Whole-study context: Dose-escalation subjects each had hepatocellular carcinoma, melanoma, renal cell or head and neck cancer. Three dose-escalation patients had partial responses: one with hepatocellular carcinoma and two with cutaneous melanoma.

Using immunoSEQ multiplex PCR, the repertoire was profiled, and TCRdb retains in-frame clones only, with some absent. The top ten hold roughly 2.6% of the sample, which has approximately 44,000 clones, roughly 84% seen once. This CDR3 comprises 12 residues. The V gene's germline CDR1 is ENHRY and CDR2 SYGVKD. V lost 3 bases and J lost 6, with 5 bases in between. This specimen was CD4+ or CD8+ T cells sorted from blood, taken in a trial of the OX40 agonist ivuxolimab. This receptor was obtained from an adult with an advanced solid tumor such as melanoma, head and neck, liver or kidney cancer. The V gene is TRBV10-3, the J gene TRBJ2-2, with D tentatively TRBD2 (5 bases). The CDR3 sequence is CAISDGAGELFF. The CDR3 region has the DNA TGTGCCATCAGTGACGGGGCCGGGGAGCTGTTTTTT.